Detailed here is one T cell receptor (beta chain). These data come from a study of shared clonotypes between healthy human individuals. Investigators spread the genomic DNA of each subset evenly over several immunoSEQ plates. How the authors handled the data: Without quality scores, immunoSEQ junctional reads could not be filtered like full-length reads. Measured with immunoSEQ multiplex PCR; TCRdb has only the in-frame clones, and not every one. V and J calls and clone size are as listed in that table; D and trimming were resolved from the DNA. This sample has a few million clones, with approximately 95% found just once. Sequencing input: naive CD4+ T cells sorted from blood. Documented subset: CD45RA+ positively selected. The origin of this receptor is a man aged 18 to 35 in good health.

CDR3 DNA sequence: TGTGCCAGCAGCGTAGGCGGGACAGCTAACTATGGCTACACCTTC. As protein: CASSVGGTANYGYTF. This chain links TRBV5-4 with TRBJ1-2; TRBD1 matches 7 bases. CDR3 length: 15 amino acids. V was clipped by 4 bases and J by 0 bases; unmatched bases: 6. CDR1 SGHNT and CDR2 YYREEE come from the germline V gene (reference sequence).